A selection of T cell receptor beta chains follows, all from one sample in a study of shared clonotypes between healthy human individuals. Only in-frame clones appear in the TCRdb table, and some are missing; sequencing was by immunoSEQ multiplex PCR. The sample comprises roughly 220,000 clones, 65% of which are singletons, and around 10% rests with the top ten. The material sequenced was memory CD4+ T cells sorted from blood. These TCRs come from a man younger than 40 in good health. Both conserved end residues are part of each CDR3. Clone size is stated in some rows and not others, as once, few, many or a class when expanded.

TRBV18,NA,TRBJ2-7,CASSPGTGWEQYF
TRBV27,NA,TRBJ2-2,CASSPQGVGGNTGELFF
TRBV18,few,TRBJ1-1,CASSQQANTEAFF
TRBV27,NA,TRBJ2-1,CASNGLAGPSSYNEQFF
TRBV6-1,NA,TRBJ1-2,CASSRTNYGYTF
TRBV28,NA,TRBJ2-1,CASSLTIGSGRTDNEQFF
TRBV28,few,TRBJ2-6,CASEGVDSGANVLTF
TRBV30,NA,TRBJ2-6,CAWGGISGANVLTF
TRBV5-1,once,TRBJ2-7,CASSLAESEQYF
TRBV20-1,NA,TRBJ1-2,CSATARQAYTF
TRBV6-1,NA,TRBJ2-7,CASRSVGYEQYF
TRBV5-1,many,TRBJ2-1,CASSSYRDRGYNEQFF
TRBV7-9,NA,TRBJ2-1,CASSSTNLHEQFF
TRBV18,NA,TRBJ2-5,CASSPAAGLRRAQYF
TRBV5-4,NA,TRBJ2-3,CASSWTAGTDTQYF
TRBV11-2,NA,TRBJ2-7,CASSLESSGIWVEQYF
TRBV7-8,NA,TRBJ1-2,CASSLGASYNYGYTF
TRBV28,NA,TRBJ2-7,CASSLRWDSVTDEQYF
TRBV6-1,NA,TRBJ1-3,CASSEHWQGNTIYF
TRBV18,NA,TRBJ1-4,CASSPQNRGLEEKLFF
TRBV30,NA,TRBJ1-1,CAWTGGRGFEAFF
TRBV21-1,NA,TRBJ2-1,CASSSRLPSSYNEQFF
TRBV2,few,TRBJ1-1,CASSRTGGTEAFF
TRBV9,few,TRBJ2-2,CATKEETSLRTGELFF
TRBV7-8,few,TRBJ1-5,CASSLGAGDQPQHF
TRBV29-1,few,TRBJ1-2,CSVVLAGSDYGYTF
TRBV6-1,NA,TRBJ2-7,CASNAGSYEQYF
TRBV6-6,NA,TRBJ1-2,CASSGQVAFYGYTF
TRBV2,few,TRBJ1-4,CASMTATNEKLFF
TRBV5-1,NA,TRBJ2-3,CASSLVGTSGSGDTQYF
TRBV25-1,NA,TRBJ1-5,CASSEGYDSSNQPQHF
TRBV28,NA,TRBJ1-1,CASNGDQFEAFF
TRBV9,NA,TRBJ2-6,CASRGGGAGANVLTF
TRBV6-1,few,TRBJ1-2,CASSTGSRGRGYTF
TRBV28,NA,TRBJ2-4,CASGSFDSTRPRRNIQYF
TRBV29-1,NA,TRBJ2-3,CSVENPRGVAGGPYDTDTQYF
TRBV5-8,NA,TRBJ1-1,CATLGRDVNTEAFF
TRBV15,NA,TRBJ2-5,CATSSDRGRLAGVETQYF
TRBV4-3,few,TRBJ2-2,CASSQTLGNAGELFF
TRBV6-5,NA,TRBJ2-1,CASSYVGVGSYNEQFF
TRBV4-3,NA,TRBJ2-5,CASSQVTQTQETQYF
TRBV5-1,NA,TRBJ2-3,CASSLAVSTDTQYF
TRBV7-9,NA,TRBJ2-5,CASSPGRETQYF
TRBV5-1,NA,TRBJ2-1,CASSFREPVAPTYNEQFF
TRBV12-1,NA,TRBJ2-3,CASSPSTPPSGRYDKNTDTQYF
TRBV18,NA,TRBJ2-3,CASSPYRDADTQYF
TRBV29-1,NA,TRBJ2-7,CSVGSVTSGPRYEQYF
TRBV7-2,once,TRBJ2-7,CASSWTGTHEQYF
TRBV2,NA,TRBJ1-5,CASSPQGYSNQPQHF
TRBV10-3,NA,TRBJ2-7,CAISDGLAGGYEQYF
TRBV20-1,NA,TRBJ2-7,CSARGPREQYF
TRBV7-2,NA,TRBJ2-7,CASSYKSGNSYEQYF
TRBV5-5,NA,TRBJ1-4,CASSSDRGGTNEKLFF
TRBV7-6,NA,TRBJ2-7,CASSRDGTYEQYF
TRBV27,many,TRBJ1-3,CASSRDGFSGNTIYF
TRBV29-1,many,TRBJ1-2,CSVLSGGGYTF